These 3 T cell receptor beta chains were all obtained from the same sample, sequenced in a study of resident and recirculating memory T cells in vitiligo. Profiled with immunoSEQ multiplex PCR; TCRdb holds only in-frame clones, not every one. The sample holds tens of thousands of clones; roughly nine tenths are singletons and the top ten take around 4.9%. Input material: blood. All receptors derive from a male donor with vitiligo.

This chain links TRBV27 with TRBJ2-1, with 8 bases lining up with TRBD1. The CDR3 extends over 14 amino acids. Germline V gene data show CDR1 as MNHEY and CDR2 as SMNVEV (reference sequence). The J segment lost 7 bases and the V segment lost 5 bases, leaving 7 bases of the junction unmatched. The CDR3 DNA sequence: TGTGCCAGCAGTCCGGGGAGGACAGGGAATGAGCAGTTCTTC. Protein product: CASSPGRTGNEQFF.

The chain combines TRBV7-3 with TRBJ2-1, with D perhaps TRBD1 (5 bases). The CDR3 totals 15 residues. Per germline, CDR1 SGHTA and CDR2 FQGTGA. Trimming pared 2 bases from V and 8 bases from J, leaving 16 bases between. The CDR3 reads CASSLVQAQGDEQFF. The CDR3 nucleotides are TGTGCCAGCAGCTTAGTCCAGGCTCAAGGGGATGAGCAGTTCTTC. Full variable domain (remainder filled in from reference TRBV7-3 and TRBJ2-1): GAGVSQTPSNKVTEKGKYVELRCDPISGHTALYWYRQSLGQGPEFLIYFQGTGAADDSGLPNDRFFAVRPEGSVSTLKIQRTERGDSAVYLCASSLVQAQGDEQFFGPGTRLTVL.

The rearrangement links TRBV6-1 to TRBJ2-2; the D gene is possibly TRBD1 (6 bases). CDR1 is MNHNS, CDR2 SASEGT, per germline. Deletions cut 6 bases from V and 4 bases from J, with 6 bases between. The CDR3 has 12 residues. The CDR3 DNA sequence: TGTGCCAGCAGACAGGGCACCGGGGAGCTGTTTTTT. Translated: CASRQGTGELFF.